This T cell receptor beta chain was retrieved from a study of CD8 T cells in Susac syndrome. The germline V and J ends were trimmed by 2 bases and 4 bases, with 14 bases remaining between them. Germline lookup yields CDR1 SGHVS and CDR2 FQNEAQ. CDR3 length: 15 amino acids. Reverse transcription of about 0.5 to 1 ug RNA was carried out with random hexamers. By means of immunoSEQ multiplex PCR, TCR beta CDR3 spanning 54 Vbeta and 13 Jbeta underwent amplification. TCRdb re-derived calls from the immunoSEQ multiplex PCR reads in MiXCR, one entry per CDR3 protein. This sample carries around 270,000 distinct CDR3 sequences, 70% to 90% of them seen once, and the ten largest clones take approximately 0.18%. TCR beta from blood CD8+ and CD4+ T cells was sequenced. The study used treatment-naive patients who had stable or active relapsing-remitting disease as multiple sclerosis controls. Negative isolation was applied to CD8+ and CD4+ T cells, and FACS enrichment was applied to TEMRA cells.

This clonotype was seen a handful of times. The gene calls are TRBV7-8 and TRBJ2-5; tentatively, D is TRBD2 (5 bases). Sequencing was performed on CD8+ T cells from PBMCs. The TCR originated in a human donor with multiple sclerosis. Here the CDR3 DNA reads TGTGCCAGCAGCTTATTGGCTTCAGGAGGAGAGACCCAGTACTTC. Amino acids: CASSLLASGGETQYF. The variable domain in full, with the rest retrieved from reference TRBV7-8 and TRBJ2-5, is GAGVSQSPRYKVAKRGQDVALRCDPISGHVSLFWYQQALGQGPEFLTYFQNEAQLDKSGLPSDRFFAERPEGSVSTLKIQRTQQEDSAVYLCASSLLASGGETQYFGPGTRLLVL.